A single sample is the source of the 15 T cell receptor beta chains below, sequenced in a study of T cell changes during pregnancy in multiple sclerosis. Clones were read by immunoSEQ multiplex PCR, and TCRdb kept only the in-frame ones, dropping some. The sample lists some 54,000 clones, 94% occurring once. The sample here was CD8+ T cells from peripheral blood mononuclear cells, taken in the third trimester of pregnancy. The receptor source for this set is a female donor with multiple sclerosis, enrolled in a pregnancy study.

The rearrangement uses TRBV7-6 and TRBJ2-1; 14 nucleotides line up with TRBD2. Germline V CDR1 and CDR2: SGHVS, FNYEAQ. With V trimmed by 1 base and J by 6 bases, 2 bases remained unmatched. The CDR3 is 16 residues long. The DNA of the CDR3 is TGTGCCAGCAGCTTAGGACTAGCGGGAGGGGGCAATGAGCAGTTCTTC. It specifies CASSLGLAGGGNEQFF.

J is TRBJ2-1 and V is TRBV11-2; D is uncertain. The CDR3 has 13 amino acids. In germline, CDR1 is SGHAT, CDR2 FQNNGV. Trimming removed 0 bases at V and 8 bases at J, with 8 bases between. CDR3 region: CASSLDPSYEQFF. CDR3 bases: TGTGCCAGCAGCTTAGATCCATCATATGAGCAGTTCTTC. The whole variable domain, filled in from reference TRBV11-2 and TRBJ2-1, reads EAGVAQSPRYKIIEKRQSVAFWCNPISGHATLYWYQQILGQGPKLLIQFQNNGVVDDSQLPKDRFSAERLKGVDSTLKIQPAKLEDSAVYLCASSLDPSYEQFFGPGTRLTVL.

The CDR3 reads CASNLAGGITDTQYF. The CDR3 DNA sequence: TGTGCCAGCAATTTGGCGGGAGGGATCACAGATACGCAGTATTTT. The rearrangement uses TRBV27 and TRBJ2-3; TRBD2 matches at 9 bases. The CDR3 sequence is 15 residues long. V shed 7 bases and J 2 bases; nucleotides not matched to a gene: 7. Germline values: CDR1 MNHEY, CDR2 SMNVEV (reference sequence).

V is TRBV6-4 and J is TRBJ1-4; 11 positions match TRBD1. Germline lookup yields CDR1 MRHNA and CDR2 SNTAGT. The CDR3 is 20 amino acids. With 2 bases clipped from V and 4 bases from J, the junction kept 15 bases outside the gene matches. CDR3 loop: CASSDKRGQGARVVNEKLFF. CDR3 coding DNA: TGTGCCAGCAGTGACAAACGTGGACAGGGGGCGCGGGTCGTTAATGAAAAACTGTTTTTT.

This chain's CDR3 is CASSVVRASLAGGAYNEQFF. CDR3 DNA: TGTGCCAGCAGCGTAGTACGAGCATCCTTAGCCGGAGGAGCCTACAATGAGCAGTTCTTC. V usage is TRBV9 and J usage is TRBJ2-1, with D perhaps TRBD2 (5 bases). Per germline, CDR1 SGDLS and CDR2 YYNGEE. V lost 0 bases to trimming and J lost 2 bases, with 24 bases between them. CDR3 length: 20 amino acids.

As DNA, the CDR3 is TGTGCCTGGAGTGTTCTGCCACGGGATCTAATCTACGAGCAGTACTTC. Translated: CAWSVLPRDLIYEQYF. The chain links TRBV30 to TRBJ2-5; a weak D match, TRBD2 (5 bases). The tail of the sequence fits TRBJ2-7 better, so the J call may be wrong. There are 16 residues in the CDR3. Germline CDR1 GTSNPN, CDR2 SVGIG (reference sequence).

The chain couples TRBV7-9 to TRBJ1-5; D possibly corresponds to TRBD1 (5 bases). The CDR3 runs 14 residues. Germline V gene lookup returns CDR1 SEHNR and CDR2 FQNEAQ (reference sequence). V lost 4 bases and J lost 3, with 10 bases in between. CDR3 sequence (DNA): TGTGCCAGCAGCTCTGACAGCTTCAATCAGCCCCAGCATTTT. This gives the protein CASSSDSFNQPQHF.

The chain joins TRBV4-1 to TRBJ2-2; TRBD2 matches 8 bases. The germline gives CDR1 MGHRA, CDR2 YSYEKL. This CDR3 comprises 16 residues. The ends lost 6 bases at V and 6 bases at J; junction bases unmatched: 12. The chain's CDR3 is CASSHTSGQGAGELFF. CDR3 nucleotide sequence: TGCGCCAGCAGTCATACTAGCGGCCAAGGGGCCGGGGAGCTGTTTTTT.

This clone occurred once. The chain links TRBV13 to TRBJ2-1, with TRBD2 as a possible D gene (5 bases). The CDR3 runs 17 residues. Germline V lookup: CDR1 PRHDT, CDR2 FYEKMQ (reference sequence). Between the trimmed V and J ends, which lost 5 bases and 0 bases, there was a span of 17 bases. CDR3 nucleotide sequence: TGTGCCAGCAGCCATCCTCTGGGGAGTATCTCCTACAATGAGCAGTTCTTC. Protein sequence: CASSHPLGSISYNEQFF.

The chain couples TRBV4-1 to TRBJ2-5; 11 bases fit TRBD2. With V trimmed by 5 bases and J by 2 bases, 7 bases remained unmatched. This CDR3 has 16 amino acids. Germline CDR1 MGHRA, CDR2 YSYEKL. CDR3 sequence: CASSTRLAGRQETQYF. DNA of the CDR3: TGCGCCAGCAGCACCCGACTAGCGGGAAGGCAAGAGACCCAGTACTTC.

The CDR3 region has the DNA TGTGCCAGCAGTCTCTCAGGGGGCACTAGCGGGATCTACGAGCAGTACTTC. Translating gives CASSLSGGTSGIYEQYF. This sequence joins TRBV27 and TRBJ2-7, with 10 positions matching TRBD2. This CDR3 contains 17 residues. Germline V CDR1 and CDR2: MNHEY, SMNVEV (reference sequence). With V trimmed by 5 bases and J by 3 bases, 13 bases remained unmatched.

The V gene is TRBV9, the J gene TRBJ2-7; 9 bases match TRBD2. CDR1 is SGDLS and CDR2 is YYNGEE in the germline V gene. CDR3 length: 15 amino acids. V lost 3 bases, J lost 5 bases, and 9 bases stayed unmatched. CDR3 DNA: TGTGCCAGCAGCGCCTCCGGGACTAGCATTAACGAGCAGTACTTC. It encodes CASSASGTSINEQYF.

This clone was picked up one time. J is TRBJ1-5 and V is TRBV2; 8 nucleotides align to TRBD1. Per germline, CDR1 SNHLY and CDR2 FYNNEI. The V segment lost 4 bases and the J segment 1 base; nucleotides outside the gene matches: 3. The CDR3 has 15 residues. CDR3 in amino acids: CASSVDRASNQPQHF. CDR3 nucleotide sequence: TGTGCCAGCAGTGTGGACAGGGCAAGCAATCAGCCCCAGCATTTT.

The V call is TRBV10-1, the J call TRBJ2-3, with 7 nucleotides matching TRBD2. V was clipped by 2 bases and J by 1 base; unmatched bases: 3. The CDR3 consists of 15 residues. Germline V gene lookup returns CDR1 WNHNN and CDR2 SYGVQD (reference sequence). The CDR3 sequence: CASSETLAGTDTQYF. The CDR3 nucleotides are TGCGCCAGCAGTGAGACCCTAGCGGGCACAGATACGCAGTATTTT.

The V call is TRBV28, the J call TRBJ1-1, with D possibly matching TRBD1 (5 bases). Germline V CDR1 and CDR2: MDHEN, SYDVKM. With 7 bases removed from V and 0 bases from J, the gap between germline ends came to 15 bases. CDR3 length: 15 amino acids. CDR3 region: CASTQRGGLNTEAFF. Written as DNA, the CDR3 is TGTGCCAGCACCCAACGGGGGGGTCTGAACACTGAAGCTTTCTTT.